Below, 12 T cell receptor beta chains from the same sample are listed, as sequenced in a study of shared clonotypes between healthy human individuals. Assay: immunoSEQ multiplex PCR; the TCRdb copy retains only in-frame clones and omits some. The sample lists around 2,000,000 clones; about 94% were seen once. Naivety among CD8 cells was defined by CD45RO negativity and positive CCR7 selection, thereby excluding terminally differentiated effector memory CD45RA+ cells. The sequencing sample was made of naive CD8+ T cells sorted from blood. These receptors originate from a man aged 18-30 years in good health.

The chain recombines TRBV6-6 with TRBJ2-6; D ambiguous. The length of the CDR3 is 16 residues. CDR1 is MNHNY, CDR2 SVGAGI, per germline (reference sequence). V was trimmed by 0 bases and J by 0 bases, leaving 6 bases between them. The CDR3 reads CASSYSVDSGANVLTF. The CDR3 DNA sequence: TGTGCCAGCAGTTACTCGGTGGACTCTGGGGCCAACGTCCTGACTTTC.

To note about this clone: The sample contains more than one DNA sequence encoding this CDR3. The rearrangement links TRBV19 to TRBJ1-1; D perhaps matches TRBD1 (6 bases). Trimming cost V 2 bases and J 2 bases, with 9 bases left between them. The CDR3 runs 14 residues. CDR1 LNHDA and CDR2 SQIVND come from the germline V gene (reference sequence). This CDR3 is CASSIRDTNTEAFF. The CDR3 DNA is TGTGCCAGTAGTATAAGGGACACCAACACTGAAGCTTTCTTT. Variable domain in full (rest from reference TRBV19 and TRBJ1-1): DGGITQSPKYLFRKEGQNVTLSCEQNLNHDAMYWYRQDPGQGLRLIYYSQIVNDFQKGDIAEGYSVSREKKESFPLTVTSAQKNPTAFYLCASSIRDTNTEAFFGQGTRLTVV.

The chain has TRBV7-9 and TRBJ2-3, with D possibly being TRBD1 or TRBD2 (6 bases each). Per germline, CDR1 SEHNR and CDR2 FQNEAQ (reference sequence). CDR3 length equals 15 residues. Trimming pared 0 bases from V and 6 bases from J, leaving 13 bases between. Here the CDR3 DNA reads TGTGCCAGCAGCTTAGCTAGGGGGGCCAAGGATACGCAGTATTTT. Translating it yields CASSLARGAKDTQYF.

CDR3 nucleotides: TGTGCCAGCAGTTTCAGTGCAGGGGAGGCAAGCTACGAGCAGTACTTC. It codes for CASSFSAGEASYEQYF. This chain uses TRBV27 with TRBJ2-7; either TRBD1 or TRBD2 may supply D (6 bases each). The V gene's germline CDR1 is MNHEY and CDR2 SMNVEV (reference sequence). The CDR3 has 16 residues. V lost 3 bases to trimming and J lost 3 bases, with 18 bases between them.

J is TRBJ1-1 and V is TRBV27; a possible D gene is TRBD1 (5 bases). CDR3 length: 13 residues. The V end lost 2 bases, the J end lost 7 bases, and 11 bases lay between the germline ends. CDR1 and CDR2 from the germline V gene are MNHEY and SMNVEV (reference sequence). CDR3 residues: CASSLLQGVEAFF. The CDR3 DNA reads TGTGCCAGCAGTTTACTCCAGGGTGTTGAAGCTTTCTTT.

The rearrangement joins TRBV12-5 to TRBJ2-7, with 11 bases identical to TRBD1. Trimming removed 4 bases from V and 3 bases from J; junction bases left unmatched: 5. The CDR3 totals 15 residues. The germline gives CDR1 LGHNT, CDR2 FRNRAP. The CDR3 nucleotides are TGTGCTAGTGGTTCCCCCGGGACAGGGGGCTACGAGCAGTACTTC. It is translated as CASGSPGTGGYEQYF.

This clone was seen a single time. The chain links TRBV4-1 to TRBJ1-1, with unresolved D. The germline gives CDR1 MGHRA, CDR2 YSYEKL. V lost 0 bases, J lost 3 bases, and 11 bases lay in between. The CDR3 totals 15 residues. The CDR3 protein is CASSQDDGGYTEAFF. The CDR3 DNA sequence: TGCGCCAGCAGCCAAGATGATGGAGGCTACACTGAAGCTTTCTTT.

This clone was observed once. V gene TRBV10-3 combines with J gene TRBJ2-7; 7 bases fit TRBD1. Germline assignment: CDR1 ENHRY and CDR2 SYGVKD. This CDR3 is built from 16 residues. V lost 0 bases, J lost 5 bases, and 10 bases stayed unmatched. CDR3 amino acids: CAISESGPGGKDEQYF. Here the CDR3 DNA reads TGTGCCATCAGTGAGTCGGGGCCAGGGGGAAAAGACGAGCAGTACTTC.

This chain links TRBV11-2 with TRBJ2-1; 11 positions match TRBD2. CDR3 length equals 16 residues. CDR1 is SGHAT and CDR2 is FQNNGV in the germline V gene. After removal of 10 bases from V and 10 bases from J, the junction contained 18 bases not matched to a gene. The DNA for the CDR3 is TGTGCCACCCCGGGGGCAGCCGGGACTAGCGGAGGCGAGCAGTTCTTC. Translating it yields CATPGAAGTSGGEQFF.

Only one count was recorded for this clone. This chain uses TRBV4-2 with TRBJ2-1; TRBD2 matches at 7 bases. Germline CDR1 is LGHNA and CDR2 is YNFKEQ. The CDR3 has 15 amino acids. With 4 bases clipped from V and 5 bases from J, the junction kept 8 bases outside the gene matches. In DNA form, the CDR3 reads TGTGCCAGCAGCCTAGAAGCGGGGAATAACAATGAGCAGTTCTTC. Translating gives CASSLEAGNNNEQFF.

This sequence joins TRBV21-1 and TRBJ2-3. TRBV21-1 corresponds to a pseudogene. The CDR3 spans 14 residues. The CDR3 region is CASSNPLGADTQYF. Written as DNA, the CDR3 is TGTGCCAGCAGCAACCCCCTGGGGGCAGATACGCAGTATTTT.

The chain has TRBV29-1 and TRBJ1-2, with TRBD1 matching over 8 bases. Germline CDR1 is SQVTM and CDR2 is ANQGSEA. This CDR3 comprises 16 residues. J gave up 4 bases and V 4 bases, and 14 bases lay outside the gene matches. CDR3 in amino acids: CSVAGAGGANVYGYTF. CDR3 bases: TGCAGCGTTGCTGGGGCAGGGGGCGCGAATGTCTATGGCTACACCTTC.